This T cell receptor beta chain was captured in a study of blood T cell repertoires in COVID-19. Study-level information: Sites in the United States, Italy and Spain provided acute and convalescent COVID-19 samples.

During active infection, Seattle patients enrolled and were then monitored through disease. This clone was picked up one time. The germline V gene has CDR1 SQVTM and CDR2 ANQGSEA. V dropped 6 bases and J dropped 4 bases, with 6 bases sitting between them. The CDR3 spans 10 residues. Method: immunoSEQ multiplex PCR; TCRdb's copy keeps in-frame clones and lacks some. The sample holds almost 200,000 clones; around 85% are singletons and the top ten take 0.95%. This chain links TRBV29-1 with TRBJ1-2; D not certain. The receptor's source is a man aged 60-69 years with COVID-19, enrolled during active disease. Material: peripheral blood. The CDR3 coding sequence is TGCAGCGTCTGGAGCTATGGCTACACCTTC. Protein: CSVWSYGYTF. The whole variable domain, filled in from reference TRBV29-1 and TRBJ1-2, reads SAVISQKPSRDICQRGTSLTIQCQVDSQVTMMFWYRQQPGQSLTLIATANQGSEATYESGFVIDKFPISRPNLTFSTLTVSNMSPEDSSIYLCSVWSYGYTFGSGTRLTVV.